A single sample is the source of the 5 T cell receptor beta chains below, sequenced in a study of T cells after yellow fever vaccination. A single record per CDR3 protein comes from TCRdb applying MiXCR to the 5' RACE reads. This sample carries fewer than 400,000 distinct CDR3 sequences, roughly a tenth of them seen once, and the ten largest clones take about 3%. This material consisted of CD4+ T cells sorted from PBMCs, taken 45 days after the yellow fever booster vaccination. These receptors all stem from a man aged 18 to 30 who received the YFV17D yellow fever vaccine.

The sample holds a few counts of this clonotype. The chain is built from TRBV11-3 and TRBJ2-4; D possibly uses TRBD1 or TRBD2 (5 bases each). The CDR3 covers 13 residues. CDR1 SGHNT and CDR2 YENEEA come from the germline V gene. V lost 0 bases, J lost 5 bases, and 5 bases lay in between. The CDR3 nucleotides are TGTGCCAGCAGCTTAGAGGGACAAAACATTCAGTACTTC. Protein: CASSLEGQNIQYF.

This clonotype was seen a handful of times. The CDR3 nucleotides are TGCGCCAGCAGCTTGGACGGGACAGGGGGCACCGGGGAGCTGTTTTTT. Its protein product is CASSLDGTGGTGELFF. This chain connects TRBV5-1 to TRBJ2-2; 11 nucleotides match TRBD1. Germline CDR1 reads SGHRS; CDR2 reads YFSETQ. Trimming cost V 0 bases and J 4 bases; bases outside gene matches: 2. The CDR3 is 16 residues long.

At least ten counts were recorded for this clonotype. Germline and junction disagree at one end, which may indicate a read error. The genes are TRBV7-7 and TRBJ2-1, with 7 positions matching TRBD2. Germline V gene sequence: CDR1 SSHAT, CDR2 FNYEAQ (reference sequence). The CDR3 spans 15 residues. CDR3 nucleotides: TGTGCTAGCAGCTTAGAACTAGCGTCCTACAATGAGCAGTTCTTC. The encoded protein is CASSLELASYNEQFF.

The chain has TRBV5-1 and TRBJ2-2, with D uncertain. Trimming cost V 6 bases and J 4 bases, with 13 bases left between them. The CDR3 covers 14 residues. Looked up from germline, CDR1 is SGHRS and CDR2 is YFSETQ. The CDR3: CASTPRSVTGELFF. CDR3 DNA sequence: TGCGCCAGCACCCCCCGTTCGGTCACCGGGGAGCTGTTTTTT.

The V call is TRBV3-2, the J call TRBJ2-7; no check of the table's D call, TRBD2, against the DNA was made. TRBV3-2 is a known pseudogene. CDR3 length: 14 amino acids. CDR3 coding DNA: TGTGCCAGCAGCCTCCCCTTAGCGGGGGGGCCTAAAGACTTC. It encodes CASSLPLAGGPKDF.